The clone carrying this T cell receptor (beta chain) was detected only a few times. The CDR3 has 14 residues. After removal of 2 bases from V and 4 bases from J, the junction contained 0 bases not matched to a gene. Germline CDR1 reads MNHEY; CDR2 reads SVGAGI. These data are taken from a study of response to subunit inactivated influenza vaccine. TCRdb reprocessed the RT-PCR reads with MiXCR, giving one entry per CDR3 protein. The table includes about 190,000 distinct CDR3 sequences, roughly 14% detected once. The clonotype was recovered from a man aged 45-60 years who received an inactivated influenza vaccine. The sample consisted of CD8+ T cells sorted from PBMCs, taken approximately 5 days after vaccination. The V call is TRBV6-5, the J call TRBJ2-5, with TRBD1 identical over 11 bases. The CDR3 DNA reads as TGTGCCAGCAGTTACGGGACAGGGGGAGAGACCCAGTACTTC. It codes for CASSYGTGGETQYF.